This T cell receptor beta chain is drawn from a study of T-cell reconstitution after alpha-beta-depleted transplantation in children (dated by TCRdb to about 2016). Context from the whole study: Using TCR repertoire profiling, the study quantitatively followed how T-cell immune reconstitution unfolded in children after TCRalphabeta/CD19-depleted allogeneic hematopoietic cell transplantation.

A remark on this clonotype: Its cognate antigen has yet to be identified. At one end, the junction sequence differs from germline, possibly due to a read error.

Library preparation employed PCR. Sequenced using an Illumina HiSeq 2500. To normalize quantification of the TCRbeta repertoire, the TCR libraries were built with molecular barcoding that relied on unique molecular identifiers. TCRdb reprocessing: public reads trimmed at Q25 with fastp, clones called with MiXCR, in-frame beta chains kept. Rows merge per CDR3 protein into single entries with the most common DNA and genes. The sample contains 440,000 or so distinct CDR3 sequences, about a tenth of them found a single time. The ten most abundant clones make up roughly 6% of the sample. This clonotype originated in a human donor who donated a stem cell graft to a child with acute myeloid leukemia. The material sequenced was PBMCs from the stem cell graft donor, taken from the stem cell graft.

The nucleotide sequence reads TGTGCCACCGCGGGACGACCCACAGATTCGCAGTATTTT. This codes for CATAGRPTDSQYF. The V and J segments used are TRBV7-6 and TRBJ2-3; a weak D assignment points to TRBD2 (6 bases agree). Sequences SGHVS (CDR1) and FNYEAQ (CDR2) are obtained from the germline V gene. From the cysteine through the phenylalanine, the CDR3 covers 13 amino acids. The CDR3 DNA has 39 bases and is translated from base 1.